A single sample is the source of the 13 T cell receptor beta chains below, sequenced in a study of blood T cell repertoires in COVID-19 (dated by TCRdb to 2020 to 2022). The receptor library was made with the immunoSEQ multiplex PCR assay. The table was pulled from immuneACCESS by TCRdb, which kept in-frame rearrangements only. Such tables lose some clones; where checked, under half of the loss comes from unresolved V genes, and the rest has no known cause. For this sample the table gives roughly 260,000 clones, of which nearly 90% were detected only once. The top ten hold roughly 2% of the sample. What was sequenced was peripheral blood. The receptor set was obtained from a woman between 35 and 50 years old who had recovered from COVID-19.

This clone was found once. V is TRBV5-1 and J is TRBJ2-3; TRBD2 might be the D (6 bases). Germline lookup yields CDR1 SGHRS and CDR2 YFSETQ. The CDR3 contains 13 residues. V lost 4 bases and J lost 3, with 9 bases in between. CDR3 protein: CASSPGSTDTQYF. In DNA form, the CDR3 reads TGCGCCAGCAGCCCCGGGAGTACAGATACGCAGTATTTT.

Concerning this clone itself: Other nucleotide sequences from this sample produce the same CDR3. CDR3 DNA: TGTGCCAGTAGCACTCCCGACAGGGGCCGCAATCAGCCCCAGCATTTT. It yields the protein CASSTPDRGRNQPQHF. This chain links TRBV19 with TRBJ1-5; TRBD1 matches 8 bases. Per germline, CDR1 LNHDA and CDR2 SQIVND (reference sequence). With 6 bases clipped from V and 2 bases from J, the junction kept 9 bases outside the gene matches. This CDR3 contains 16 residues. The full variable domain, completed using reference TRBV19 and TRBJ1-5, is DGGITQSPKYLFRKEGQNVTLSCEQNLNHDAMYWYRQDPGQGLRLIYYSQIVNDFQKGDIAEGYSVSREKKESFPLTVTSAQKNPTAFYLCASSTPDRGRNQPQHFGDGTRLSIL.

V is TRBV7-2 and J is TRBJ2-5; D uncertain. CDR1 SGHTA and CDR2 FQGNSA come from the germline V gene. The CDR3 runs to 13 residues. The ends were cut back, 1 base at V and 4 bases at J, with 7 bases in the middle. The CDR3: CASSLGQVETQYF. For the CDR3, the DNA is TGTGCCAGCAGCTTAGGGCAAGTAGAGACCCAGTACTTC.

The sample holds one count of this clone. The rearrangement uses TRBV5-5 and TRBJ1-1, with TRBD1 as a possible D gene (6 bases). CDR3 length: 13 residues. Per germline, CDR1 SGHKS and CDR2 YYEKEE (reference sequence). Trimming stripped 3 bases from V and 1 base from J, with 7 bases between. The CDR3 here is CASSWGPNTEAFF. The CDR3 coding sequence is TGTGCCAGCAGCTGGGGGCCGAACACTGAAGCTTTCTTT.

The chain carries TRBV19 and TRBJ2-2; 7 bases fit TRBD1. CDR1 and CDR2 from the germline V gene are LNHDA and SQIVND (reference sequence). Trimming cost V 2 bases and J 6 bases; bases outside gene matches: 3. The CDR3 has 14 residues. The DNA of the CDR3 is TGTGCCAGTAGTATAAATCAGGGGGCCGGGGAGCTGTTTTTT. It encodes CASSINQGAGELFF.

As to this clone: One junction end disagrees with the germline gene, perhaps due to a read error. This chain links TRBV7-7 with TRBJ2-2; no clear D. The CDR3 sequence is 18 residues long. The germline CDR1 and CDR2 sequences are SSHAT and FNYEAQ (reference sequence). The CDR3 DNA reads TGTGCTAGCAGCCAATGGCCGCGATTAGGAGTTAGCACCGGGGAGCTGTTTTTT. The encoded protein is CASSQWPRLGVSTGELFF.

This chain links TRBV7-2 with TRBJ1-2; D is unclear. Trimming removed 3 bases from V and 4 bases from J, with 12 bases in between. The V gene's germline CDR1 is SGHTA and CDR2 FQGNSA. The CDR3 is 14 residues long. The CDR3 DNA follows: TGTGCCAGCAGCTTCCCACAGAGCTTCTATGGCTACACCTTC. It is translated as CASSFPQSFYGYTF. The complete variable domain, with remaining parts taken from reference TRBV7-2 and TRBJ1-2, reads GAGVSQSPSNKVTEKGKDVELRCDPISGHTALYWYRQSLGQGLEFLIYFQGNSAPDKSGLPSDRFSAERTGGSVSTLTIQRTQQEDSAVYLCASSFPQSFYGYTFGSGTRLTVV.

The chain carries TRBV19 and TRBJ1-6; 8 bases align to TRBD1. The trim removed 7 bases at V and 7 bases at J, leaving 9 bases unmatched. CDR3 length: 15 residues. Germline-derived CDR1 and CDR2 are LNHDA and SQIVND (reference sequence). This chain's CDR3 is CASTKQDRVNSPLHF. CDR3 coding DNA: TGTGCCAGTACCAAACAGGACAGGGTAAATTCACCCCTCCACTTT.

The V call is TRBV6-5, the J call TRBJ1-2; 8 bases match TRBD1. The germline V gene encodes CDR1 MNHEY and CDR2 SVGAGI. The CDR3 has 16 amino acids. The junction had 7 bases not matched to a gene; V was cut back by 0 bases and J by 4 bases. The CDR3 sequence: CASSYSIGTGGYGYTF. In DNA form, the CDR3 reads TGTGCCAGCAGTTACTCGATCGGGACAGGTGGCTATGGCTACACCTTC.

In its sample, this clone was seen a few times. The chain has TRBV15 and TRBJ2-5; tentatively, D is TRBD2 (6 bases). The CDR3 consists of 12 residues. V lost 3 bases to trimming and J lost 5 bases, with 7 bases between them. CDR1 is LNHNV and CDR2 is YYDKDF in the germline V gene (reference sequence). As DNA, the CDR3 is TGTGCCACCAGCAGGCTAGCGGAGACCCAGTACTTC. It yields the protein CATSRLAETQYF.

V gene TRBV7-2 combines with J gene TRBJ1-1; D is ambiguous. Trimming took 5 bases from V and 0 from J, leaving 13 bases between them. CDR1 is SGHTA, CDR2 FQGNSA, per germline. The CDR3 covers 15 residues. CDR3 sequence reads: CASSPPGSVNTEAFF. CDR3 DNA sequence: TGTGCCAGCAGCCCGCCGGGGTCAGTGAACACTGAAGCTTTCTTT.

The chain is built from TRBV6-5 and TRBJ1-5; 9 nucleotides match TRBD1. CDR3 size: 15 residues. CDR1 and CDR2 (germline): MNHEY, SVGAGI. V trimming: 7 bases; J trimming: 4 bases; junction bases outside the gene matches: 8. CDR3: CASMPGQGKNQPQHF. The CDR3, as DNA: TGTGCCAGCATGCCCGGACAGGGGAAGAATCAGCCCCAGCATTTT.

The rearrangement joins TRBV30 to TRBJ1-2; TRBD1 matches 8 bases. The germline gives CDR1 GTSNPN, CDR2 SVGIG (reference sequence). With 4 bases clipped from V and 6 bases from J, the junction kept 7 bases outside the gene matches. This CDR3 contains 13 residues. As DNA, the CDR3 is TGTGCCTGGAAGGGCGACAGGGGACATGGCTACACCTTC. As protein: CAWKGDRGHGYTF.